Listed below are T cell receptor beta chains from one sample, sequenced in a study of cytotoxic CD8 clonotypes in ibrutinib-treated CLL. Profiled with immunoSEQ multiplex PCR; TCRdb holds only in-frame clones, not every one. In the table there are about 92,000 clones, approximately 80% of which are singletons. Here the sequenced sample was PBMCs, taken after 24 months of ibrutinib treatment. These receptors all come from a human donor with chronic lymphocytic leukemia. Each CDR3 is given with its conserved first and last residue.

v_call: TRBV7-2
j_call: TRBJ2-1
cdr3_aa: CASSLDGWYNEQFF

v_call: TRBV7-3
j_call: TRBJ1-2
cdr3_aa: CASSSRNGVGYTF

v_call: TRBV27
j_call: TRBJ2-1
cdr3_aa: CASSLSSGTSGYNEQFF

v_call: TRBV6-6
j_call: TRBJ1-5
cdr3_aa: CASSYSADSNQPQHF

v_call: TRBV5-1
j_call: TRBJ1-1
cdr3_aa: CASSLGDREVTEAFF

v_call: TRBV19
j_call: TRBJ2-3
cdr3_aa: CASRASGRADTQYF

v_call: TRBV6-1
j_call: TRBJ2-2
cdr3_aa: CASGQGALNTGELFF

v_call: TRBV5-1
j_call: TRBJ2-3
cdr3_aa: CASRLGADTQYF

v_call: TRBV15
j_call: TRBJ2-5
cdr3_aa: CATSRDGGREGETQYF

v_call: TRBV6-5
j_call: TRBJ1-3
cdr3_aa: CASSYGRLIGNTIYF

v_call: TRBV27
j_call: TRBJ1-1
cdr3_aa: CASSSRRGTEAFF

v_call: TRBV4-2
j_call: TRBJ1-1
cdr3_aa: CASSFQGAGEAFF

v_call: TRBV7-2
j_call: TRBJ2-5
cdr3_aa: CASSTGTLKETQYF

v_call: TRBV2
j_call: TRBJ1-4
cdr3_aa: CASTATASLEKLFF

v_call: TRBV28
j_call: TRBJ1-2
cdr3_aa: CASRSGQGYGYTF

v_call: TRBV18
j_call: TRBJ1-5
cdr3_aa: CASATGGVNQPQHF

v_call: TRBV7-2
j_call: TRBJ1-6
cdr3_aa: CASSRQGSYNSPLHF

v_call: TRBV30
j_call: TRBJ1-5
cdr3_aa: CAWSVGGSQPQHF

v_call: TRBV4-2
j_call: TRBJ2-4
cdr3_aa: CASSPGLAGAVAKNIQYF

v_call: TRBV23-1
j_call: TRBJ1-1
cdr3_aa: CARGGWAKEDTEAFF

v_call: TRBV2
j_call: TRBJ1-3
cdr3_aa: CASSVGHLSGNTIYF

v_call: TRBV29-1
j_call: TRBJ2-5
cdr3_aa: CSVGAKGLSLETQYF

v_call: TRBV7-7
j_call: TRBJ2-5
cdr3_aa: CASSLGQGLVETQYF

v_call: TRBV5-6
j_call: TRBJ2-2
cdr3_aa: CASSLAARGVTGELFF

v_call: TRBV18
j_call: TRBJ1-6
cdr3_aa: CASSPDRDRNSPLHF

v_call: TRBV27
j_call: TRBJ1-5
cdr3_aa: CASSFSSAGGQPQHF

v_call: TRBV5-1
j_call: TRBJ2-5
cdr3_aa: CASSFGLAGTPSGETQYF

v_call: TRBV27
j_call: TRBJ2-4
cdr3_aa: CASSQLLFRDTLAKNIQYF

v_call: TRBV15
j_call: TRBJ2-1
cdr3_aa: CATSVGRLAGGSDEQFF

v_call: TRBV7-2
j_call: TRBJ1-6
cdr3_aa: CASSLVGGQGARQNSPLHF

v_call: TRBV19
j_call: TRBJ2-7
cdr3_aa: CASRWDGGGNEQYF

v_call: TRBV5-4
j_call: TRBJ2-2
cdr3_aa: CASSPIHGQDTGELFF

v_call: TRBV7-3
j_call: TRBJ2-3
cdr3_aa: CASSSSVGGSTDTQYF

v_call: TRBV28
j_call: TRBJ1-2
cdr3_aa: CASSLTGQGAGGYTF

v_call: TRBV7-9
j_call: TRBJ2-5
cdr3_aa: CASSFRGGRAETQYF

v_call: TRBV4-2
j_call: TRBJ2-5
cdr3_aa: CASSQGLLAGGQETQYF

v_call: TRBV19
j_call: TRBJ2-4
cdr3_aa: CASSSGGNIQYF

v_call: TRBV18
j_call: TRBJ2-7
cdr3_aa: CASSSPYEQYF

v_call: TRBV27
j_call: TRBJ1-5
cdr3_aa: CASSLEQGRQPQHF

v_call: TRBV5-1
j_call: TRBJ1-1
cdr3_aa: CASSLGQTYTEAFF

v_call: TRBV11-1
j_call: TRBJ2-7
cdr3_aa: CASSLHTSGASYEQYF

v_call: TRBV19
j_call: TRBJ2-7
cdr3_aa: CASSKITTSGTAEQYF

v_call: TRBV6-1
j_call: TRBJ2-7
cdr3_aa: CASRLPGTGSYEQYF

v_call: TRBV9
j_call: TRBJ2-2
cdr3_aa: CASSVLAGAGELFF

v_call: TRBV6-6
j_call: TRBJ2-7
cdr3_aa: CASSYGASGASYEQYF